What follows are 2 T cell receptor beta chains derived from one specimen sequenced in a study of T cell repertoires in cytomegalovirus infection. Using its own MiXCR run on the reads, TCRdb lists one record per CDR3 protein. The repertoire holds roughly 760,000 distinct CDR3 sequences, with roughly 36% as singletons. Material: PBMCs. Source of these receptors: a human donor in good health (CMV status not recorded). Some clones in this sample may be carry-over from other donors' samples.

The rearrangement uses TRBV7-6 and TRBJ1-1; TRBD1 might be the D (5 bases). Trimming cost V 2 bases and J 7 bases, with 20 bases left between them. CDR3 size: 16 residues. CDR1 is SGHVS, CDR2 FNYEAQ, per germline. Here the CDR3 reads CASSLYQGRGAVEAFF. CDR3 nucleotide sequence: TGTGCCAGCAGCTTATATCAAGGGAGGGGAGCGGTTGAAGCTTTCTTT.

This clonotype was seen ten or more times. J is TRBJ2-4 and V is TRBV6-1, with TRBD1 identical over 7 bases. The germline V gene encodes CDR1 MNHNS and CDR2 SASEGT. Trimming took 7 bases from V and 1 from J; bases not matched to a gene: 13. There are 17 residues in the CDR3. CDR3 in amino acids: CASTPKRQGQAKNIQYF. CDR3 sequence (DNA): TGTGCCAGCACTCCTAAACGACAGGGCCAGGCCAAAAACATTCAGTACTTC.